Each of the 8 T cell receptor beta chains below was sequenced from the same sample in a study of blood T cell repertoires in COVID-19. The data were produced by immunoSEQ multiplex PCR, yet TCRdb's version contains in-frame clones alone and is incomplete. This table holds about 300,000 clones, around 87% found once. The sequenced sample was peripheral blood. The receptors were gathered from a man in his sixties or seventies with acute or convalescent COVID-19.

This clone was detected once. The chain employs TRBV6-5 and TRBJ1-2, with 8 bases identical to TRBD1. Germline CDR1 is MNHEY and CDR2 is SVGAGI. V was pared by 5 bases and J by 4 bases, with 6 bases of the junction left unmatched. The CDR3 sequence is 14 residues long. CDR3 amino acids: CASSRTGSSYGYTF. DNA for the CDR3: TGTGCCAGCAGTCGGACAGGGTCTAGCTATGGCTACACCTTC.

This clone was recorded a few times. J is TRBJ2-3 and V is TRBV28; 8 nucleotides match TRBD2. Per germline, CDR1 MDHEN and CDR2 SYDVKM. The V segment lost 5 bases and the J segment 14 bases; nucleotides outside the gene matches: 12. The CDR3 has 13 amino acids. CDR3 amino acids: CASSPRTSGAPYF. CDR3 sequence (DNA): TGTGCCAGCAGTCCCCGTACTAGCGGAGCCCCGTATTTT.

The J gene is TRBJ1-2, the V gene TRBV6-2 or TRBV6-3; maybe TRBD1 (5 bases). CDR1 is MNHEY and CDR2 is SVGEGT in the germline V gene. The ends were cut back, 2 bases at V and 4 bases at J, with 11 bases in the middle. The CDR3 runs to 14 residues. This CDR3 is CASSYLGTGYGYTF. The CDR3 nucleotides read TGTGCCAGCAGTTACCTCGGGACTGGCTATGGCTACACCTTC.

As for this clone: Other DNA sequences from this sample encode an identical CDR3 as well. The CDR3 loop reads CASSLGQGSTDTQYF. The CDR3 bases are TGTGCCAGCAGCTTGGGACAGGGGAGCACAGATACGCAGTATTTT. This sequence joins TRBV5-4 and TRBJ2-3; 8 bases are a match to TRBD1. The CDR3 loop spans 15 amino acids. Germline V gives CDR1 SGHNT, CDR2 YYREEE (reference sequence). V trimming: 0 bases; J trimming: 0 bases; junction bases outside the gene matches: 0. Full variable domain (remainder filled in from reference TRBV5-4 and TRBJ2-3): ETGVTQSPTHLIKTRGQQVTLRCSSQSGHNTVSWYQQALGQGPQFIFQYYREEENGRGNFPPRFSGLQFPNYSSELNVNALELDDSALYLCASSLGQGSTDTQYFGPGTRLTVL.

This clone occurred a few times. The chain combines TRBV28 with TRBJ1-2; D uncertain. Trimming removed 7 bases from V and 1 base from J, with 16 bases in between. The CDR3 is 15 residues long. CDR1 is MDHEN and CDR2 is SYDVKM in the germline V gene. In DNA, the CDR3 is TGTGCCAGCATAAAGGAGGCGGGTTATAACTATGGCTACACCTTC. Amino acids: CASIKEAGYNYGYTF.

This sequence joins TRBV11-3 and TRBJ2-1; 9 positions agree with TRBD2. Unmatched junction bases numbered 9, after V lost 5 bases and J lost 7 bases. The CDR3 extends over 15 amino acids. The V gene's germline CDR1 is SGHNT and CDR2 YENEEA. CDR3 nucleotide sequence: TGTGCCAGCAGCGGAGGCGGGACTAGCCCAAATGAGCAGTTCTTC. This translates into CASSGGGTSPNEQFF.

The rearrangement uses TRBV29-1 and TRBJ2-1, with TRBD2 matching 15 bases. J gave up 0 bases and V 7 bases, and 7 bases lay outside the gene matches. The CDR3 is 17 amino acids. The germline V gene has CDR1 SQVTM and CDR2 ANQGSEA. The CDR3 coding sequence is TGCAGCGCTCGGACTAGCGGGAGGGCCGACTCCTACAATGAGCAGTTCTTC. It codes for CSARTSGRADSYNEQFF.

The V gene is TRBV4-2, the J gene TRBJ1-1, with a weak D call TRBD1 (6 bases). The CDR3 covers 13 residues. The ends were cut back, 2 bases at V and 10 bases at J, with 14 bases in the middle. Germline values: CDR1 LGHNA, CDR2 YNFKEQ. The CDR3 spells CASSQSRGAGAFF. In nucleotides, the CDR3 is TGTGCCAGCAGCCAAAGTCGGGGGGCGGGAGCTTTCTTT.